This T cell receptor beta chain was sequenced for a study of blood T cell repertoires in COVID-19. Overall study context: From the United States, Italy and Spain came samples of acute and convalescent COVID-19. T cells, B-cell-depleted T cells, or PBMCs supplied cDNA or gDNA.

Original analysis: It was from reference gene primer amplification that nucleated cell counts were estimated. Some clones are missing from TCRdb's copy, which holds only in-frame ones; the method was immunoSEQ multiplex PCR. V and J calls and clone size follow that table, whereas D and trimming were derived from the DNA. The sample consists of some 300,000 clones, 89% of them appearing once. Which cohort a participant joined came from the clinical history participants gave. The specimen was PBMCs or T cells enriched from blood (not recorded which). The receptor's source is a woman aged 25 to 39 who had recovered from COVID-19.

This CDR3 is CSVVLLQGRTDTQYF. CDR3 nucleotides: TGCAGCGTTGTTCTTTTGCAGGGGCGCACAGATACGCAGTATTTT. The V call is TRBV29-1, the J call TRBJ2-3; possible D gene TRBD1, 6 bases. This CDR3 contains 15 residues. Looked up from germline, CDR1 is SQVTM and CDR2 is ANQGSEA. Trimming removed 4 bases at V and 1 base at J, with 15 bases between.